Included here is one T cell receptor beta chain sequence, with context. Its target is not known. The protocol was immunoSEQ multiplex PCR, while the TCRdb copy is restricted to in-frame clones and leaves out a portion. The data contain 150,000 to 200,000 clones, roughly 80% of them singletons. The sample belongs to a study of cytomegalovirus exposure and HLA in healthy donors. Study-level results: As was reported, the classifier diagnosed cytomegalovirus status with high specificity and sensitivity. According to a subsequent analysis, TCR clusters from the first cohort were inclined to appear together in the roughly 120 validation repertoires.

V was pared by 2 bases and J by 4 bases, with 9 bases between. This CDR3 is 13 amino acids long. CDR1 and CDR2 from the germline V gene are SGHRS and YFSETQ. This sequence was found in a woman under 30 in good health and CMV-seropositive. The chain is built from TRBV5-1 and TRBJ1-1; D remains unclear. The sample was PBMCs. DNA of the CDR3: TGCGCCAGCAGCTTACCCCACTCCACTGAAGCTTTCTTT. Its translation: CASSLPHSTEAFF.